The present TCR beta chain was sequenced within a study of T-cell memory formation after mild COVID-19. The V and J ends lost 6 bases and 1 base respectively, with 15 bases between them. This CDR3 region has 15 residues. Germline CDR1 is LNHDA and CDR2 is SQIVND (reference sequence). This clonotype was detected a few times. The antigen remains undetermined. General study results and limits: CD4/CD8 balance held among clones contracting day 15 to 85, and later expanders leaned CD4+.

TCRdb redid the calling of the 5' RACE reads with MiXCR, one entry per CDR3 protein. The data show 200,000 to 300,000 distinct CDR3 sequences, 16% seen once. This sequence joins TRBV19 and TRBJ1-1; D possibly corresponds to TRBD1 (5 bases). This clonotype originated in a man aged 18-30 years who had mild COVID-19 (a few samples of this study predate the infection). Cell type and time point are not known. Sequenced: PBMCs or a T cell subset sorted from them (not recorded which). The DNA for the CDR3 is TGTGCCAGTAGCCGACCGACAGCATCGAACACTGAAGCTTTCTTT. Its translation: CASSRPTASNTEAFF.